This T cell receptor (beta chain) was documented in a study of shared clonotypes between healthy human individuals (dated by TCRdb to the early 2020s). Describing the broader study: A few men and two women, aged 18 to 49 years, made up the cohort. To estimate repertoire size and how much clonotypes are shared between individuals, the study performed deep sequencing of blood TCR repertoires from a few healthy adults. For each donor, CD4 naive and CD4 memory were each run on three plates, CD8 naive on two plates, and CD8 memory on one plate. To increase sequencing depth and limit assay-specific biases, different laboratories used diverse techniques to prepare libraries and sequence TCR repertoires. Leukapheresis yielded between about 0.9 and 10 billion PBMCs per donor.

V trim: 5 bases; J trim: 3 bases; unmatched bases: 2. According to the germline V gene (reference sequence), CDR1 reads MNHEY and CDR2 reads SMNVEV. CDR3 length: 13 amino acids, cysteine to phenylalanine. Of the read, only the CDR3 DNA is kept; its 39 bases are in frame from base 1. CD8 naive samples consisted of CD45RO-negative cells that were positively selected for CCR7, yielding a CD45RA+CCR7+ population without TemRA cells. Donors were healthy HIV-negative adults with no recently reported acute infections or vaccinations. Only Caucasian adults living in Nashville, Tennessee, USA were represented among the donors. Blood was collected by leukapheresis, and PBMCs were isolated by Ficoll-Histopaque density gradient centrifugation and then cryopreserved in liquid nitrogen vapor phase. Analytical flow cytometry was used to check the purity and quantity of each magnetically sorted T cell population. Each sorted fraction had its genomic DNA isolated and then quantified by UV absorbance on a Nanodrop 2000c.

Broader findings and caveats from the paper: Sampling was restricted to blood, and TCR repertoires in tissue are likely to differ from TCR repertoires in blood. Rarefaction of sorted-subset datasets indicated incomplete sequencing despite the large sequencing depth. Because the study included only a small number of donors, the genetic and exposure-history diversity represented was limited. When a few donors were compared, the shared fraction of clonotypes was around 4.6% for naive CD4, 3.5% to 4% for naive CD8, 2% to 2.5% for memory CD4, and roughly 0.4% for memory CD8. Compared with non-shared clonotypes, clonotypes shared by all four sorted-subset donors had higher generation probabilities. Based on pairwise subsampling, the degree of clonotype sharing among donors was expected to be affected by sequencing depth. Naive subsets generally had larger estimated clonotype richness than memory subsets.

About this clone itself: The specificity of this receptor is unknown. Per-base quality was not reported, and no clone a single base away is much larger than it. In the same sample, other DNA sequences code for this CDR3.

Using the deep immunoSEQ assay, TCR CDR3 regions were amplified from genomic DNA by multiplex PCR. For each cell subset, the extracted genomic DNA was distributed evenly across all wells of several immunoSEQ 96-well plates, and each plate served as one replicate. Each replicate PCR for sorted subsets received around 200 ng genomic DNA, equal to about 30,000 T cell genomes. Purified libraries were quantified with a Qubit 3.0 fluorometer, sized on a Bioanalyzer 2100, and re-quantified with the KAPA Library Quantification kit. Every immunoSEQ 96-well plate was sequenced on a separate single-read 150-cycle Illumina NextSeq 550 flow cell. The source study handled its data this way. Because the immunoSEQ output held only junctional sequences and lacked quality scores, the filtering could not match the filtering applied to full-length reads. To assign V/J genes and CDR3, sequences were annotated using PyIR, a Python wrapper for IgBLAST v1.9, with IMGT germline references. Reads were filtered out if the reads had weak V/J assignments (E-value above 1e-6), no CDR3, stop codons, out-of-frame junctions, or ambiguous translated residues. V3J clonotypes were defined as sequences sharing an identical inferred V gene, J gene, and CDR3 amino acid sequence. Percentage overlap between repertoires was calculated by dividing the number of shared unique clonotypes by the size of the smaller repertoire. Three approaches were used to assess repertoire richness: RTK rarefaction, the Chao1 estimator, and Recon v2.1 estimates of unobserved clonotypes. OLGA was used to compute generation probabilities for all TCRbeta clonotypes that the gDNA method yielded from a handful of donors. This immuneACCESS table, as held by TCRdb, lists in-frame sequences with V and J called but not all clones. Of the missing ones, under half trace to an unresolved V gene in checked studies; the others have no known cause. The D gene and trimming were derived from the DNA, and the V and J assignments and clone size from that table. The sample contains around 2,000,000 clones, 93% of them found a single time. Of the sample, 1.7% is held by the ten largest clones.

The sequenced sample was naive CD8+ T cells from PBMCs. The intended sense of this specimen's cell subset or site label: CD45RA+CCR7+. The rearranged chain carries TRBV27 and TRBJ2-7, with TRBD2 matching 9 junction bases. The sequence derives from a man aged 18 to 30 in good health. Some clones in this sample may be carry-over from other donors' samples. The sequence in DNA is TGTGCCAGCAGTAAGCGGGAGGACTACGAGCAGTACTTC. It encodes CASSKREDYEQYF.